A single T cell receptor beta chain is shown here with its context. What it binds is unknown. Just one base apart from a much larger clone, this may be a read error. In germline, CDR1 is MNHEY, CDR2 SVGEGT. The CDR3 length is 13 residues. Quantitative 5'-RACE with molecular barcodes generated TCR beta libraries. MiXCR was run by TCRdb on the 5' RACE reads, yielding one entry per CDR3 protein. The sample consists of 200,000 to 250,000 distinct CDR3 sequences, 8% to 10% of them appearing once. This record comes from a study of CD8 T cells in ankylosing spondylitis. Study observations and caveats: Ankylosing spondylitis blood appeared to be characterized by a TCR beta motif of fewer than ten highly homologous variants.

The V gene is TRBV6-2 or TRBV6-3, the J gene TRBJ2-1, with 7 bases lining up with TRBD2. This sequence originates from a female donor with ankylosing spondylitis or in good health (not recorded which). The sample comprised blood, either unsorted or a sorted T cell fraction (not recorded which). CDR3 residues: CTSSAGTTSIQFF. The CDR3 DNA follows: TGTACCAGCAGCGCCGGGACTACCTCCATCCAGTTCTTC.